This is a list of T cell receptor beta chains from one sample in a study of blood T cell repertoires in COVID-19. Sequencing used immunoSEQ multiplex PCR; TCRdb keeps in-frame clones, though not all of them. Altogether 65,000 to 85,000 clones are present, about 83% being singletons, with the ten largest covering 5% to 6.5%. Sequenced input: peripheral blood. These receptors were obtained from a man aged 45-60 years with active COVID-19. Both conserved end residues are part of each CDR3. A D gene is named only where the DNA matches it firmly. The listing skips clone size in some rows; elsewhere it reads once, few, many or a size class.

TRBV11-3	TRBJ2-1	NA	NA	CASSLMSGGGNEQFF	TGTGCCAGCAGCTTAATGTCTGGGGGAGGCAATGAGCAGTTCTTC
TRBV19	TRBJ2-3	NA	NA	CASSILVQSSTDTQYF	TGTGCCAGTAGTATCCTAGTCCAATCTAGCACAGATACGCAGTATTTT
TRBV19	TRBJ2-7	TRBD2	NA	CASSIGRGGNYEQYF	TGTGCCAGTAGTATAGGGCGGGGAGGGAACTACGAGCAGTACTTC
TRBV5-1	TRBJ2-7	TRBD2	NA	CASSSGGTSGNYEQYF	TGCGCCAGCAGCTCGGGGGGGACTAGCGGGAACTACGAGCAGTACTTC
TRBV3-1/TRBV3-2	TRBJ2-7	TRBD1	NA	CASSRGTDEQYF	TGTGCCAGCAGCCGTGGGACAGACGAGCAGTACTTC
TRBV2	TRBJ2-3	TRBD2	NA	CASTPGLAGGRADTQYF	TGTGCCAGCACACCGGGACTAGCGGGGGGGCGCGCAGATACGCAGTATTTT
TRBV5-6	TRBJ1-5	NA	few	CASSFQTGSNQPQHF	TGTGCCAGCAGCTTTCAAACGGGGAGCAATCAGCCCCAGCATTTT
TRBV18	TRBJ1-5	TRBD1	NA	CASSHRDRGRNQPQHF	TGTGCCAGCTCACACCGGGACAGGGGACGCAATCAGCCCCAGCATTTT
TRBV5-4	TRBJ2-1	NA	NA	CASSLDRGEQFF	TGTGCCAGCAGCTTGGACAGAGGGGAGCAGTTCTTC
TRBV7-8	TRBJ1-4	TRBD1	NA	CASSPQGQVNDEKLFF	TGTGCCAGCAGCCCCCAAGGACAGGTCAATGATGAAAAACTGTTTTTT
TRBV29-1	TRBJ2-1	TRBD1	NA	CSVYGTGNNEQFF	TGCAGCGTCTACGGGACAGGGAACAATGAGCAGTTCTTC
TRBV24-1	TRBJ2-7	NA	once	CATSLSGGREQYF	TGTGCCACCAGCCTCTCCGGGGGGCGCGAGCAGTACTTC
TRBV24-1	TRBJ2-7	NA	once	CATRTARSYEQYF	TGTGCCACCCGGACAGCCCGCTCCTACGAGCAGTACTTC
TRBV5-8	TRBJ2-3	NA	few	CASSLSAGTDTQYF	TGTGCCAGCAGCTTATCTGCGGGCACAGATACGCAGTATTTT
TRBV5-8	TRBJ1-5	NA	NA	CASSHRGQPQHF	TGTGCCAGCAGCCATCGGGGTCAGCCCCAGCATTTT
TRBV4-1	TRBJ2-5	TRBD2	NA	CASSHTSGPGRGETQYF	TGCGCCAGCAGCCATACTAGCGGGCCTGGACGGGGGGAGACCCAGTACTTC
TRBV15	TRBJ1-5	NA	NA	CATSRDLGNNQPQHF	TGTGCCACCAGCAGAGACCTAGGAAATAATCAGCCCCAGCATTTT
TRBV2	TRBJ2-2	TRBD1	NA	CASGPQGARTGELFF	TGTGCCAGCGGCCCACAGGGGGCGCGCACCGGGGAGCTGTTTTTT
TRBV7-8	TRBJ2-3	TRBD2	NA	CASSLVTGGSTDTQYF	TGTGCCAGCAGCTTAGTCACGGGGGGGAGCACAGATACGCAGTATTTT
TRBV5-6	TRBJ2-2	TRBD2	few	CASSLYLGLADTGELFF	TGTGCCAGCAGCTTGTATCTTGGACTAGCGGACACCGGGGAGCTGTTTTTT
TRBV24-1	TRBJ2-6	NA	NA	CATSDSRGGANVLTF	TGTGCCACCAGTGATTCCCGCGGGGGGGCCAACGTCCTGACTTTC
TRBV4-2	TRBJ1-4	TRBD1	NA	CASSQDTGRGLEKLFF	TGTGCCAGCAGCCAAGATACCGGCAGGGGGCTTGAAAAACTGTTTTTT
TRBV6-1	TRBJ1-5	TRBD1	few	CASSEADRGYQPQHF	TGTGCCAGCAGTGAAGCGGACAGGGGATATCAGCCCCAGCATTTT
TRBV7-3	TRBJ2-2	NA	NA	CASSLEAEGELFF	TGTGCCAGCAGCTTAGAAGCGGAGGGGGAGCTGTTTTTT
TRBV28	TRBJ2-4	NA	NA	CASSFPPGAKNIQYF	TGTGCCAGCAGTTTCCCCCCCGGGGCCAAAAACATTCAGTACTTC
TRBV28	TRBJ1-2	TRBD1	NA	CASSPKGQALYGYTF	TGTGCCAGCAGCCCCAAGGGACAGGCTCTCTATGGCTACACCTTC
TRBV28	TRBJ1-6	NA	once	CASSLTGTYNSPLHF	TGTGCCAGCAGTTTGACCGGGACCTATAATTCACCCCTCCACTTT
TRBV7-8	TRBJ1-1	NA	once	CASRSVRGTEAFF	TGTGCCAGCAGATCAGTCAGGGGTACTGAAGCTTTCTTT
TRBV4-2	TRBJ2-1	TRBD2	NA	CASSRGGTSADNEQFF	TGTGCCAGCAGCCGGGGGGGAACTAGCGCAGACAATGAGCAGTTCTTC
TRBV4-1	TRBJ2-2	TRBD1	NA	CASSQAGGGYEAGELFF	TGCGCCAGCAGCCAAGCAGGGGGCGGTTATGAGGCCGGGGAGCTGTTTTTT
TRBV18	TRBJ2-7	NA	many	CASSLSRASVSYEQYF	TGTGCCAGCTCCCTCAGTCGGGCTAGCGTTAGCTACGAGCAGTACTTC
TRBV5-1	TRBJ2-3	NA	NA	CASSLVGGMDTDTQYF	TGCGCCAGCAGCTTGGTAGGCGGCATGGACACAGATACGCAGTATTTT
TRBV4-3	TRBJ1-5	TRBD1	NA	CASSQETGGRPQHF	TGCGCCAGCAGCCAAGAAACAGGGGGTAGGCCCCAGCATTTT
TRBV18	TRBJ1-2	TRBD1	NA	CASSPSGTGGNYGYTF	TGTGCCAGCTCACCATCCGGGACAGGGGGTAACTATGGCTACACCTTC
TRBV19	TRBJ1-5	NA	once	CASTTTLGNQPQHF	TGTGCCAGTACCACGACACTCGGCAATCAGCCCCAGCATTTT
TRBV2	TRBJ2-5	TRBD2	once	CASSSVAGAETQYF	TGTGCCAGCAGCTCTGTAGCGGGAGCAGAGACCCAGTACTTC
TRBV5-4	TRBJ2-3	NA	NA	CASSLDLGRKDTQYF	TGTGCCAGCAGCCTGGACCTGGGGCGGAAGGATACGCAGTATTTT
TRBV4-1	TRBJ1-5	NA	few	CASSRREGQPQHF	TGCGCCAGCAGCCGCAGGGAAGGTCAGCCCCAGCATTTT
TRBV13	TRBJ2-7	NA	NA	CASSFRDNYEQYF	TGTGCCAGCAGCTTCCGGGACAACTACGAGCAGTACTTC
TRBV14	TRBJ2-2	TRBD1	NA	CASSQWTGVTTGELFF	TGTGCCAGCAGCCAGTGGACAGGGGTGACCACCGGGGAGCTGTTTTTT
TRBV9	TRBJ2-4	TRBD2	NA	CASSVFSGDEGNIQYF	TGTGCCAGCAGCGTATTTAGCGGGGACGAAGGAAACATTCAGTACTTC
TRBV19	TRBJ2-2	TRBD2	NA	CASGQRGASNTGELFF	TGTGCCAGCGGCCAGCGGGGGGCCTCGAACACCGGGGAGCTGTTTTTT
TRBV5-5	TRBJ2-3	TRBD2	NA	CASSLAASGGDIDTQYF	TGTGCCAGCAGCTTGGCGGCTAGCGGGGGGGATATTGATACGCAGTATTTT
TRBV28	TRBJ2-1	TRBD2	few	CASSSASGGDNEQFF	TGTGCCAGCAGTTCGGCTAGCGGAGGAGACAATGAGCAGTTCTTC
TRBV7-9	TRBJ2-7	NA	once	CASSLAGGGEQYF	TGTGCCAGCAGCTTAGCGGGGGGAGGCGAGCAGTACTTC
TRBV7-2	TRBJ2-7	NA	NA	CASSYDYRVEQYF	TGTGCCAGCAGCTACGATTACAGGGTCGAGCAGTACTTC
TRBV6-1	TRBJ2-7	TRBD2	NA	CASSEALRGGYEQYF	TGTGCCAGCAGTGAAGCTTTGCGGGGGGGCTACGAGCAGTACTTC
TRBV6-2/TRBV6-3	TRBJ1-1	TRBD1	NA	CASSTPLGQGTLGF	TGTGCCAGCAGTACCCCTCTGGGACAGGGGACGCTGGGGTTT
TRBV7-8	TRBJ1-5	TRBD1	NA	CASSLRTGGAHSNQPQHF	TGTGCCAGCAGCCTGCGGACAGGGGGCGCACATAGCAATCAGCCCCAGCATTTT
TRBV6-2/TRBV6-3	TRBJ2-7	TRBD2	NA	CASTPLAGAYEQYF	TGTGCCAGCACCCCCCTAGCGGGAGCGTACGAGCAGTACTTC
TRBV7-9	TRBJ1-5	NA	few	CASSLQDQPQHF	TGTGCCAGCAGCTTACAGGATCAGCCCCAGCATTTT
TRBV2	TRBJ2-1	NA	many	CASSAPGALRNEQFF	TGTGCCAGCAGTGCACCGGGAGCACTTCGCAATGAGCAGTTCTTC
TRBV9	TRBJ1-2	NA	NA	CASSVDGRPGANYGYTF	TGTGCCAGCAGCGTAGATGGAAGGCCGGGGGCTAACTATGGCTACACCTTC